The rows below give T cell receptor beta chains drawn from one sample of a study of vaccination and CD4 T cells after COVID-19. No antigen has been identified for these receptors. TCRdb independently ran MiXCR on the PCR reads; one entry per CDR3 protein. Of under 30,000 distinct CDR3 sequences detected, roughly a third appear once; the ten largest clones hold under 3.5%. The sequences come from CD4+ T cells from blood, cultured in vitro, collected about 7 months after SARS-CoV-2 vaccination. The source is a human donor who had recovered from COVID-19. Each CDR3 is given with its conserved first and last residue. Each record gives: J gene, D gene, V gene, clone size, CDR3 length, CDR3 DNA, CDR3 protein. D genes are given only for firm matches. Rows may omit the clone size; those that give it use once, few, many or a size class.

j_call: TRBJ1-2; d_call: TRBD1; v_call: TRBV5-8; clone_size: -; cdr3_length: 15; cdr3_nt: TGTGCCAGCAGACCCCAGGGGGCTGGTAACTATGGCTACACCTTC; cdr3_aa: CASRPQGAGNYGYTF
j_call: TRBJ2-7; d_call: -; v_call: TRBV2; clone_size: few; cdr3_length: 13; cdr3_nt: TGTGCCACCCGCCGGGACTCTCACTACGAGCAGTACTTC; cdr3_aa: CATRRDSHYEQYF
j_call: TRBJ2-7; d_call: TRBD1; v_call: TRBV6-1; clone_size: few; cdr3_length: 15; cdr3_nt: TGTGCCAGCAGTCGACAGGGGGCTACCTCCTACGAGCAGTACTTC; cdr3_aa: CASSRQGATSYEQYF
j_call: TRBJ1-5; d_call: TRBD1; v_call: TRBV19; clone_size: -; cdr3_length: 14; cdr3_nt: TGTGCCAGTAAGGACAGGGCTGGCAATCAGCCCCAGCATTTT; cdr3_aa: CASKDRAGNQPQHF
j_call: TRBJ1-5; d_call: -; v_call: TRBV19; clone_size: -; cdr3_length: 15; cdr3_nt: TGTGCCAGGCCACGGACAGCGCATTGCAATCAGCCCCAGCATTTT; cdr3_aa: CARPRTAHCNQPQHF
j_call: TRBJ2-7; d_call: -; v_call: TRBV2; clone_size: few; cdr3_length: 12; cdr3_nt: TGTGCCAGCAGTGGGGGGTTCTACGAGCAGTACTTC; cdr3_aa: CASSGGFYEQYF
j_call: TRBJ2-7; d_call: -; v_call: TRBV20-1; clone_size: few; cdr3_length: 15; cdr3_nt: TGCAGTGCTAGATTTTGGGGACCTCTTCCCTACGAGCAGTACTTC; cdr3_aa: CSARFWGPLPYEQYF
j_call: TRBJ2-3; d_call: TRBD2; v_call: TRBV6-1; clone_size: few; cdr3_length: 15; cdr3_nt: TGTGCCAGCAGCAGAGCTGGGCGGGAGGAAGATACGCAGTATTTT; cdr3_aa: CASSRAGREEDTQYF
j_call: TRBJ2-7; d_call: TRBD2; v_call: TRBV20-1; clone_size: -; cdr3_length: 12; cdr3_nt: TGCAGTGCCAGCGGGAGGATATACGAGCAGTACTTC; cdr3_aa: CSASGRIYEQYF
j_call: TRBJ2-7; d_call: -; v_call: TRBV28; clone_size: -; cdr3_length: 14; cdr3_nt: TGTGCCAGCAGTTCCCTACTTGTCCTCTACGAGCAGTACTTC; cdr3_aa: CASSSLLVLYEQYF
j_call: TRBJ2-7; d_call: TRBD2; v_call: TRBV6-1; clone_size: -; cdr3_length: 17; cdr3_nt: TGTGCCAGCAGCCGAACGACGACTAGCCTGTCCTCCTACGAGCAGTACTTC; cdr3_aa: CASSRTTTSLSSYEQYF
j_call: TRBJ2-3; d_call: TRBD2; v_call: TRBV2; clone_size: few; cdr3_length: 12; cdr3_nt: TGTGCCAGCAGGGGGGGGAAAGATACGCAGTATTTT; cdr3_aa: CASRGGKDTQYF
j_call: TRBJ2-3; d_call: -; v_call: TRBV28; clone_size: once; cdr3_length: 18; cdr3_nt: TGTGCCAGCAGCCCTCCCTCCGGGGAGGCCCCTAGCACAGATACGCAGTATTTT; cdr3_aa: CASSPPSGEAPSTDTQYF
j_call: TRBJ1-5; d_call: TRBD1; v_call: TRBV19; clone_size: -; cdr3_length: 14; cdr3_nt: TGTGCCACCGAGACAGGGGGCAGCAATCAGCCCCAGCATTTT; cdr3_aa: CATETGGSNQPQHF
j_call: TRBJ1-2; d_call: TRBD1; v_call: TRBV20-1; clone_size: -; cdr3_length: 15; cdr3_nt: TGCAGTGCTAGACACCGGGACAGTTCTTTTTATGGCTACACCTTC; cdr3_aa: CSARHRDSSFYGYTF
j_call: TRBJ1-5; d_call: -; v_call: TRBV6-1; clone_size: -; cdr3_length: 16; cdr3_nt: TGTGCCAGCAGTGGGCCCCAGGGGCCTACCAATCAGCCCCAGCATTTT; cdr3_aa: CASSGPQGPTNQPQHF
j_call: TRBJ2-5; d_call: -; v_call: TRBV19; clone_size: -; cdr3_length: 19; cdr3_nt: TGTGCCAGTAGTATAGGAGCCCGGGGCAGTCTAGCGATACAAGAGACCCAGTACTTC; cdr3_aa: CASSIGARGSLAIQETQYF
j_call: TRBJ2-3; d_call: TRBD2; v_call: TRBV7-2; clone_size: -; cdr3_length: 14; cdr3_nt: TGTGCCAGCAGCTTTACTAGCGACACAGATACGCAGTATTTT; cdr3_aa: CASSFTSDTDTQYF
j_call: TRBJ1-1; d_call: -; v_call: TRBV27; clone_size: few; cdr3_length: 13; cdr3_nt: TGTGCCAGCAGTCCTAGGGGGGACACTGAAGCTTTCTTT; cdr3_aa: CASSPRGDTEAFF
j_call: TRBJ2-7; d_call: TRBD2; v_call: TRBV6-2/TRBV6-3; clone_size: -; cdr3_length: 15; cdr3_nt: TGTGCCAGCAGCCCACCGAGCGGGAGGGGCTACGAGCAGTACTTC; cdr3_aa: CASSPPSGRGYEQYF
j_call: TRBJ2-1; d_call: -; v_call: TRBV21-1; clone_size: -; cdr3_length: 18; cdr3_nt: TGTGCCAGCGTACCCGGGACAGGGGATCCCCACTCCTACAATGAGCAGTTCTTC; cdr3_aa: CASVPGTGDPHSYNEQFF
j_call: TRBJ2-2; d_call: -; v_call: TRBV21-1; clone_size: -; cdr3_length: 16; cdr3_nt: TGTGCCAGCAGCAAAAGGGGGGGAGGGCCCTATGGGGAGCTGTTTTTT; cdr3_aa: CASSKRGGGPYGELFF